The 19 T cell receptor beta chains in this list originate from one sample, sequenced in a study of T cells in women clearing cervical HPV infection. Only in-frame clones appear in the TCRdb table, and some are missing; sequencing was by immunoSEQ multiplex PCR. The listing records 42,000 or so clones. Sequencing used blood buffy coat. The receptors come from a woman between 18 and 70 years old with a cervical HPV16 infection that either progressed to CIN3+ or cleared (not recorded which).

With regard to this clone: Read sequence stops 3 residues before the CDR3 end, and the germline J gene provides the missing end. The chain recombines TRBV20-1 with TRBJ2-1; unclear D gene. V was trimmed by 6 bases and J by 4 bases, leaving 13 bases between them. This CDR3 comprises 13 residues. The germline V gene has CDR1 DFQATT and CDR2 SNEGSKA (reference sequence). The CDR3 DNA, read in part, is TGCAGTGCCGACATGAACAATTACAATGAG. It translates to CSADMNNYNE. The whole CDR3 region reads CSADMNNYNEQFF.

Note on this clone: The CDR3 end is not reached by the read, which stops 3 residues before it; the germline J gene fills it in. The V and J genes are TRBV30 and TRBJ2-5; 9 nucleotides line up with TRBD1. The CDR3 runs 17 residues. Unmatched junction bases numbered 11, after V lost 1 base and J lost 2 bases. Germline-derived CDR1 and CDR2 are GTSNPN and SVGIG (reference sequence). CDR3 bases read: TGTGCCTGGAGTGACCCACTGGGACAGGGAAAACAAGAGACC. Amino acid sequence: CAWSDPLGQGKQET. The CDR3 reads in full as CAWSDPLGQGKQETQYF.

With respect to this clone: One end of the junction does not line up with germline, which may come from a read error. The CDR3 end falls 3 residues outside the read, so it is completed with the germline J gene. This sequence joins TRBV7-7 and TRBJ2-1; TRBD1 matches 11 bases. Germline V lookup: CDR1 SSHAT, CDR2 FNYEAQ (reference sequence). The CDR3 is 13 residues long. The sequenced CDR3 bases are TGTGCTAGCAGCTCGGGACAGGGGGATGAG. Its protein product is CASSSGQGDE. The full CDR3 reads CASSSGQGDEQFF.

As regards this clone: With the read ending 3 residues before the CDR3 end, the germline J gene is used to fill in that end. The V call is TRBV10-3, the J call TRBJ2-1; TRBD2 agrees at 8 bases. Trimming took 4 bases from V and 4 from J; bases not matched to a gene: 6. This CDR3 contains 15 residues. Germline V gives CDR1 ENHRY, CDR2 SYGVKD. Incomplete CDR3 DNA: TGTGCCATCAGTGCGGTCGCGGGGGGATACAATGAG. Its translation: CAISAVAGGYNE. The CDR3 reads in full as CAISAVAGGYNEQFF.

Notes on this clone: The CDR3 is cut off 3 residues early in the read; its end comes from the germline J gene. The J gene is TRBJ2-7, the V gene TRBV20-1, with 7 bases that match TRBD2. Germline CDR1 reads DFQATT; CDR2 reads SNEGSKA (reference sequence). J was trimmed by 2 bases and V by 5 bases; bases with no gene match: 3. The length of the CDR3 is 12 residues. The CDR3 region is CSAHSGTYEQYF. The part of the CDR3 DNA that was read is TGCAGTGCTCACAGCGGGACCTACGAG.

In regard to this clone: Read coverage stops 3 residues before the CDR3 terminus; the germline J gene supplies the remainder. The chain combines TRBV6-2 or TRBV6-3 with TRBJ2-3; 13 bases match TRBD2. CDR1 is MNHEY and CDR2 is SVGEGT in the germline V gene. CDR3 length: 15 amino acids. V lost 5 bases to trimming and J lost 3 bases; unmatched junction nucleotides: 2. Partial CDR3 DNA: TGTGCCAGCAGTGGACTAGCGGGGGTGACAGATACG. This gives the protein CASSGLAGVTDT. The full CDR3 protein is CASSGLAGVTDTQYF.

With regard to this clone: The read terminates 3 residues before the CDR3 end, so the remaining end is supplied by the germline J gene. This sequence joins TRBV19 and TRBJ1-3, with 8 bases fitting TRBD1. This CDR3 region has 16 residues. Germline lookup yields CDR1 LNHDA and CDR2 SQIVND (reference sequence). V shed 3 bases, J shed 1 base, and the junction held 5 bases outside the gene matches. CDR3 DNA, as far as it was read: TGTGCCAGTAGTATCCGGACAGGGACTTCTGGAAACACC. Residues: CASSIRTGTSGNT. The full CDR3 reads CASSIRTGTSGNTIYF.

To note about this clone: The read ends 3 residues early relative to the CDR3; the germline J gene fills the gap. This chain connects TRBV19 to TRBJ1-2, with a possible D match to TRBD1 (5 bases). Trimming stripped 0 bases from V and 6 bases from J, with 11 bases between. Germline lookup yields CDR1 LNHDA and CDR2 SQIVND (reference sequence). This CDR3 is built from 14 residues. Incomplete CDR3 DNA: TGTGCCAGTAGTATAGACAGGGAAGGACATGGC. This translates into CASSIDREGHG. The CDR3 in full is CASSIDREGHGYTF.

Concerning this clone itself: The CDR3 end lies 3 residues beyond the end of the read and is filled in from the germline J gene. This rearrangement joins TRBV30 to TRBJ2-7; D gene ambiguous. Germline V gives CDR1 GTSNPN, CDR2 SVGIG (reference sequence). This CDR3 has 15 amino acids. V lost 6 bases and J lost 5, with 23 bases in between. Incomplete CDR3 DNA: TGTGCCTGCCTCGATGCTAGTTCCCCTCTGGACGAG. Translating gives CACLDASSPLDE. The full CDR3 protein reads CACLDASSPLDEQYF.

With respect to this clone: With the read ending 3 residues before the CDR3 end, the germline J gene is used to fill in that end. V usage is TRBV5-1 and J usage is TRBJ2-5; 7 bases match TRBD1. The junction had 3 bases not matched to a gene; V was cut back by 1 base and J by 0 bases. The CDR3 spans 15 residues. Per germline, CDR1 SGHRS and CDR2 YFSETQ. CDR3 sequence: CASSLRGQYQETQYF. The sequenced CDR3 bases are TGCGCCAGCAGCTTGAGGGGACAGTACCAAGAGACC.

With regard to this clone: The read ends 3 residues early relative to the CDR3; the germline J gene fills the gap. The chain links TRBV20-1 to TRBJ2-3; D gene ambiguous. Germline CDR1 DFQATT, CDR2 SNEGSKA (reference sequence). Trimming removed 0 bases at V and 1 base at J, with 8 bases between. This CDR3 region has 14 residues. The sequenced CDR3 bases are TGCAGTGCTAGAGATTCAAAGGGCACAGATACG. It specifies CSARDSKGTDT. The whole CDR3 is CSARDSKGTDTQYF.

Comments on this clone: The CDR3 extends 3 residues past the end of the read, so its final part is completed from the germline J gene. The chain carries TRBV14 and TRBJ2-7, with D possibly matching TRBD2 (7 bases). This CDR3 spans 17 amino acids. Germline assignment: CDR1 SGHDN and CDR2 FVKESK. The V and J ends lost 1 base and 3 bases respectively, with 19 bases between them. This CDR3 reads CASSQGGGHRDFYEQYF. The CDR3 DNA, read in part, is TGTGCCAGCAGCCAAGGGGGGGGGCACCGAGACTTCTACGAG. Full variable domain (outside the CDR3, taken from reference TRBV14 and TRBJ2-7): EAGVTQFPSHSVIEKGQTVTLRCDPISGHDNLYWYRRVMGKEIKFLLHFVKESKQDESGMPNNRFLAERTGGTYSTLKVQPAELEDSGVYFCASSQGGGHRDFYEQYFGPGTRLTVT.

Concerning this clone itself: Read coverage stops 3 residues before the CDR3 terminus; the germline J gene supplies the remainder. The V call is TRBV10-3, the J call TRBJ1-1; the D gene is possibly TRBD1 (6 bases). Germline V CDR1 and CDR2: ENHRY, SYGVKD. Trimming removed 7 bases from V and 2 bases from J, with 14 bases in between. CDR3 size: 14 residues. The CDR3 here is CAITPTGGNTEAFF. Incomplete CDR3 DNA: TGTGCCATCACTCCGACAGGTGGAAACACTGAA.

Regarding this clone: The sequence runs out 3 residues before the end of the CDR3; the remainder is reconstructed from the germline J gene. This rearrangement joins TRBV3-1 (or the pseudogene TRBV3-2) to TRBJ2-5, with 7 bases identical to TRBD1. The CDR3 spans 14 residues. The ends lost 6 bases at V and 7 bases at J; junction bases unmatched: 11. In germline, CDR1 is LGHDT, CDR2 YNNKEL (reference sequence). CDR3: CASRATGEWGTQYF. The sequenced part of the CDR3 DNA is TGTGCCAGCAGAGCCACAGGGGAATGGGGGACC.

As to this clone: The CDR3 extends 3 residues past the end of the read, so its final part is completed from the germline J gene. The chain links TRBV19 to TRBJ1-5; D is uncertain. V lost 3 bases and J 6 bases, leaving 9 bases between the germline ends. Looked up from germline, CDR1 is LNHDA and CDR2 is SQIVND (reference sequence). This CDR3 is built from 13 residues. The CDR3 region is CASSMAVRQPQHF. The sequenced part of the CDR3 DNA is TGTGCCAGTAGTATGGCAGTTCGTCAGCCC.

Comment on this clone: With the read ending 3 residues before the CDR3 end, the germline J gene is used to fill in that end. V and J are TRBV18 and TRBJ2-5; TRBD1 is a possible D gene (5 bases). CDR1 and CDR2 from the germline V gene are KGHSH and LQKENI. This CDR3 region has 15 residues. The V end was cut by 3 bases, the J end by 5 bases, with 16 bases between. The CDR3 bases that were read are TGTGCCAGCTCACCCGAGAGCCAGGGTGGCGAGACC. Translation: CASSPESQGGET. The CDR3, in full, reads CASSPESQGGETQYF.

To note about this clone: The CDR3 is cut off 3 residues early in the read; its end comes from the germline J gene. V and J are TRBV5-1 and TRBJ1-2, with 11 positions matching TRBD1. Germline trimming cut 0 bases from V and 6 bases from J; bases unmatched to any gene: 4. Germline V lookup: CDR1 SGHRS, CDR2 YFSETQ. The CDR3 runs to 15 residues. Partial CDR3 DNA: TGCGCCAGCAGCTTGGCCGGGACAGGGGGTAATGGC. Residues: CASSLAGTGGNG. The entire CDR3 is CASSLAGTGGNGYTF.

About this clone: The read comes to an end 3 residues before the CDR3 does, leaving the germline J gene to fill in the end. The rearrangement links TRBV2 to TRBJ2-2; the match to TRBD1 covers 7 bases. Germline CDR1 and CDR2: SNHLY and FYNNEI. This CDR3 spans 13 amino acids. V was clipped by 5 bases and J by 8 bases; unmatched bases: 5. CDR3 bases read: TGTGCCAGCAGTCGACAGGGACATGGGGAG. It yields the protein CASSRQGHGE. The full CDR3 protein reads CASSRQGHGELFF.

Note on this clone: Sequencing ends 3 residues short of the CDR3 end; the germline J gene provides the rest. This sequence joins TRBV30 and TRBJ1-5; 10 nucleotides agree with TRBD1. The CDR3 totals 16 residues. The germline gives CDR1 GTSNPN, CDR2 SVGIG (reference sequence). V was pared by 2 bases and J by 6 bases, with 10 bases of the junction left unmatched. Incomplete CDR3 DNA: TGTGCCTGGAGTTCCGCCGGGACAGGGGTGGTTCAGCCC. It encodes CAWSSAGTGVVQP. The entire CDR3 protein reads CAWSSAGTGVVQPQHF.